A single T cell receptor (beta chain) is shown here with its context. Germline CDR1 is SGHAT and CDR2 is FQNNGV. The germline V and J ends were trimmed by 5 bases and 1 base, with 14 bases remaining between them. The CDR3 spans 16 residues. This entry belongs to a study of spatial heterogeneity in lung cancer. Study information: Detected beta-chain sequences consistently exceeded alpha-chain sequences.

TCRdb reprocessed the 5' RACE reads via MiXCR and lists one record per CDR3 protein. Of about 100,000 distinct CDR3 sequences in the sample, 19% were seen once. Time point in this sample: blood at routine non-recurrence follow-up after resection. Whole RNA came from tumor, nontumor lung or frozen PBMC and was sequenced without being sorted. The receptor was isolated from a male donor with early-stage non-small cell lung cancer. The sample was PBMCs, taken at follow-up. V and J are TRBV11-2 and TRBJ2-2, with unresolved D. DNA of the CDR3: TGTGCCAGCAGCCGCTTATACACGAAGAACACCGGGGAGCTGTTTTTT. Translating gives CASSRLYTKNTGELFF.